This T cell receptor (beta chain) was recorded in a study of HIV-infected patients and healthy controls. Germline CDR1 reads DFQATT; CDR2 reads SNEGSKA (reference sequence). This CDR3 has 16 residues. V was pared by 6 bases and J by 2 bases, with 20 bases between. In this sample, this clonotype turned up a few times. Roughly three months, about 14 weeks, into antiretroviral therapy, follow-up blood was collected. All unsorted peripheral T cells were captured because whole blood was used without fractionation. Alpha and beta constant-region primers primed reverse transcription of about 470 ng RNA. Alpha and beta chain libraries were made separately by chain-specific third strand synthesis with multiplexing indices. TCRdb analysed the 5' RACE reads with MiXCR anew, one entry per CDR3 protein. The repertoire holds about 14,000 distinct CDR3 sequences, with 10% to 15% as singletons.

The chain employs TRBV20-1 and TRBJ2-1; D possibly uses TRBD1 or TRBD2 (7 bases each). The receptor was derived from an adult with HIV infection. The donor label of this sample is uncertain. The material was blood, obtained during antiretroviral therapy. CDR3 bases: TGCAGTGCCAACCCAGGGGGGGGAGTGACCTACAATGAGCAGTTCTTC. It is translated as CSANPGGGVTYNEQFF.